This entry concerns a single TCR beta chain. CDR1 and CDR2 from the germline V gene are SGHNT and YYREEE (reference sequence). Trimming at V came to 3 bases and at J to 2 bases, leaving 6 bases not matched to a gene. CDR3 length: 15 residues. The source of the sample is a study of blood T cell repertoires in COVID-19. For the study at large: The origin of the acute and convalescent COVID-19 samples was the United States, Italy and Spain. In each case, the material was cDNA or gDNA derived from T cells, B-cell-depleted T cells, or PBMCs.

Some clones are missing from TCRdb's copy, which holds only in-frame ones; the method was immunoSEQ multiplex PCR. The repertoire consists of roughly 150,000 clones, with 75% to 85% occurring once and the leading ten covering around 6.7%. The sample consisted of peripheral blood. This chain uses TRBV5-4 with TRBJ2-3; 7 bases match TRBD2. The receptor was isolated from a woman aged 50 to 60 in a cohort sampled during active or convalescent COVID-19. The CDR3 sequence: CASSSGLDLTDTQYF. The DNA for the CDR3 is TGTGCCAGCAGCTCCGGACTAGACCTCACAGATACGCAGTATTTT.